The rows below give T cell receptor beta chains drawn from one sample of a study of cytomegalovirus exposure and HLA in healthy donors. Data came from immunoSEQ multiplex PCR; TCRdb stores just in-frame clones and leaves some out. The sample consists of about 130,000 clones, around three quarters of them appearing once. The material sequenced was PBMCs. These receptors originate from a man aged 35 to 55 in good health and CMV-seropositive. Each CDR3 is given with its conserved first and last residue. Fields, in order: V gene, D gene, J gene, clone size, CDR3 protein, CDR3 DNA. D genes are given only for firm matches. Clone size is shown for a subset of rows, as once, few, many or a class of expanded clone.

V: TRBV7-8
D: NA
J: TRBJ1-5
size: NA
CDR3: CASSTTGRDQPQHF
DNA: TGTGCCAGCTCAACCACGGGGAGGGATCAGCCCCAGCATTTT

V: TRBV2
D: TRBD2
J: TRBJ2-4
size: NA
CDR3: CASRGLAGVKNIQYF
DNA: TGTGCCAGCAGGGGACTAGCGGGAGTCAAAAACATTCAGTACTTC

V: TRBV5-1
D: NA
J: TRBJ2-7
size: NA
CDR3: CASSLAGGDTYEQYF
DNA: TGCGCCAGCAGCTTGGCAGGAGGTGATACCTACGAGCAGTACTTC

V: TRBV4-1
D: TRBD1
J: TRBJ2-2
size: NA
CDR3: CASSPRGTALNTGELFF
DNA: TGCGCCAGCAGCCCAAGGGGGACAGCCTTGAACACCGGGGAGCTGTTTTTT

V: TRBV5-4
D: NA
J: TRBJ2-7
size: few
CDR3: CASSLDSNRVEQYF
DNA: TGTGCCAGCAGCTTGGATTCGAACAGGGTCGAGCAGTACTTC

V: TRBV5-1
D: NA
J: TRBJ1-1
size: NA
CDR3: CASSPRGGLNTEAFF
DNA: TGCGCCAGCAGCCCGCGGGGGGGTTTGAACACTGAAGCTTTCTTT

V: TRBV4-2
D: NA
J: TRBJ1-4
size: NA
CDR3: CASSQEPGTNEKLFF
DNA: TGTGCCAGCAGCCAAGAGCCGGGAACTAATGAAAAACTGTTTTTT

V: TRBV12-5
D: TRBD2
J: TRBJ2-1
size: NA
CDR3: CASGPGLAEYNEQFF
DNA: TGTGCTAGTGGTCCGGGACTAGCGGAATACAATGAGCAGTTCTTC

V: TRBV6-5
D: NA
J: TRBJ2-7
size: NA
CDR3: CASSSQGPGYEQYF
DNA: TGTGCCAGCAGTTCCCAGGGGCCTGGGTACGAGCAGTACTTC

V: TRBV29-1
D: NA
J: TRBJ1-1
size: NA
CDR3: CSVERGGVNTEAFF
DNA: TGCAGCGTTGAAAGGGGGGGGGTGAACACTGAAGCTTTCTTT

V: TRBV6-5
D: NA
J: TRBJ2-5
size: NA
CDR3: CASSRTLREGETQYF
DNA: TGTGCCAGCAGCCGGACCCTCAGGGAAGGAGAGACCCAGTACTTC

V: TRBV6-1
D: TRBD1
J: TRBJ1-5
size: NA
CDR3: CASSEQGDQPQHF
DNA: TGTGCCAGCAGTGAACAGGGGGACCAGCCCCAGCATTTT